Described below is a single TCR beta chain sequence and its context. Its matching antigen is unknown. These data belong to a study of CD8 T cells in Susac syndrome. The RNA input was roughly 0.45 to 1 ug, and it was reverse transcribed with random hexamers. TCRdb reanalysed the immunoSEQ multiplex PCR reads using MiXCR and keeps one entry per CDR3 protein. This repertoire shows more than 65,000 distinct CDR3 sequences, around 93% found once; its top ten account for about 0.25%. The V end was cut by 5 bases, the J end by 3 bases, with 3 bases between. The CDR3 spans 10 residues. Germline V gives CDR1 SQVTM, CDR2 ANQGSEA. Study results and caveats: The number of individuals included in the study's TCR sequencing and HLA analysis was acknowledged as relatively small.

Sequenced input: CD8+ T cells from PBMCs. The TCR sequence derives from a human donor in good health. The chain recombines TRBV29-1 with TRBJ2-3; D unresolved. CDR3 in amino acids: CSVKTDTQYF. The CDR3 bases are TGCAGCGTTAAGACAGATACGCAGTATTTT.